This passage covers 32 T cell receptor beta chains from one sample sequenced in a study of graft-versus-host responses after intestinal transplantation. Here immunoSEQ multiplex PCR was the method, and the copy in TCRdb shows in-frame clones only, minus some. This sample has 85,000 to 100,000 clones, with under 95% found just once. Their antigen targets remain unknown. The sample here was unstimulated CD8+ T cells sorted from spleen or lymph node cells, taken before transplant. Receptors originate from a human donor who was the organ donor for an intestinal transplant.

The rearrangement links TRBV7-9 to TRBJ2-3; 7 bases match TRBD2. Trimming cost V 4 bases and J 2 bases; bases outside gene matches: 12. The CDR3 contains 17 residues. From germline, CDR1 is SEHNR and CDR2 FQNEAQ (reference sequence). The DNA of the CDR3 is TGTGCCAGCAGCTCCATCGGGGGGTATTCGAACACAGATACGCAGTATTTT. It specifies CASSSIGGYSNTDTQYF.

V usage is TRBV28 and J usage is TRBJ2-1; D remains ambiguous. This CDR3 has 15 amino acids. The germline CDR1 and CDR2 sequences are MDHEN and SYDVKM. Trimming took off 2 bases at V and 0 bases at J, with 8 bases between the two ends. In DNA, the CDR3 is TGTGCCAGCAGTTTAGGGCTTAGCTCCTACAATGAGCAGTTCTTC. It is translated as CASSLGLSSYNEQFF.

The CDR3: CASSQADAGGDSPLHF. In DNA, the CDR3 is TGCGCCAGCAGCCAGGCGGACGCAGGGGGCGATTCACCCCTCCACTTT. This chain links TRBV4-1 with TRBJ1-6, with TRBD1 matching over 8 bases. With V trimmed by 3 bases and J by 8 bases, 9 bases remained unmatched. CDR1 is MGHRA and CDR2 is YSYEKL in the germline V gene. This CDR3 spans 16 amino acids.

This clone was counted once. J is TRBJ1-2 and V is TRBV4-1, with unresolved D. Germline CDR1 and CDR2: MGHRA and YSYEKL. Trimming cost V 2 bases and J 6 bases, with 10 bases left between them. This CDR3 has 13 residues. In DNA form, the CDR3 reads TGCGCCAGCAGCCAAACGCTCGGGAATGGCTACACCTTC. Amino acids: CASSQTLGNGYTF.

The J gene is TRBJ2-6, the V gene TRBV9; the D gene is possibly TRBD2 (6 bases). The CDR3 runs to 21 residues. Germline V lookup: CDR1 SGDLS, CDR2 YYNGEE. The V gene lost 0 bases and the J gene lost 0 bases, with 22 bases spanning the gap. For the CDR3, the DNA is TGTGCCAGCAGCGTAGGTCTCCTGAAAGCGGAGGGAATCTCTGGGGCCAACGTCCTGACTTTC. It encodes CASSVGLLKAEGISGANVLTF.

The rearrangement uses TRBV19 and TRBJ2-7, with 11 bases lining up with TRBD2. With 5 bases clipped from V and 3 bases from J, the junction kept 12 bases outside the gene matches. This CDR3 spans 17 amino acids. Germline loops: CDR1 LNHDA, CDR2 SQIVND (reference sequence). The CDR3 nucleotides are TGTGCCAGTAGTGCACTAGCGGGAGAATCTGCCAACTACGAGCAGTACTTC. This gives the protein CASSALAGESANYEQYF.

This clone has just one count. CDR3 DNA: TGTGCCAGCAGCACACAGGGTCAAGATACGCAGTATTTT. Translated, it gives CASSTQGQDTQYF. The chain recombines TRBV5-6 with TRBJ2-3; the D gene is possibly TRBD1 (6 bases). Trimming pared 4 bases from V and 5 bases from J, leaving 11 bases between. The CDR3 totals 13 residues. CDR1 and CDR2 from the germline V gene are SGHDT and YYEEEE.

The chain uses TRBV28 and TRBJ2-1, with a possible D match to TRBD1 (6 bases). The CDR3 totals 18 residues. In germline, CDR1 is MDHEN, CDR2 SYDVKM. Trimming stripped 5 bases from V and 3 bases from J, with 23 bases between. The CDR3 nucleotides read TGTGCCAGCAGTGGGAGCCCATCCACAGGGTTTTACTACAATGAGCAGTTCTTC. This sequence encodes CASSGSPSTGFYYNEQFF.

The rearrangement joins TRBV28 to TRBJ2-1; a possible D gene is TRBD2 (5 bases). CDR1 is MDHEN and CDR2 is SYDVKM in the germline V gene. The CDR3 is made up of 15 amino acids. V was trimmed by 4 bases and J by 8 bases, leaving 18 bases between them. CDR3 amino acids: CASSSPGYLLDEQFF. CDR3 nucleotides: TGTGCCAGCAGTTCCCCGGGGTACCTCCTCGATGAGCAGTTCTTC. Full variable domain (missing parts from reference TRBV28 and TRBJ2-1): DVKVTQSSRYLVKRTGEKVFLECVQDMDHENMFWYRQDPGLGLRLIYFSYDVKMKEKGDIPEGYSVSREKKERFSLILESASTNQTSMYLCASSSPGYLLDEQFFGPGTRLTVL.

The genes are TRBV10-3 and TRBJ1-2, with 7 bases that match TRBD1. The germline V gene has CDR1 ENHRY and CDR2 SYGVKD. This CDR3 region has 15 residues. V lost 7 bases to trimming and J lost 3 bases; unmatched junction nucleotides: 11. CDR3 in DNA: TGTGCCATCAACCCTCAGGGGGTATCCGACTATGGCTACACCTTC. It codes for CAINPQGVSDYGYTF.

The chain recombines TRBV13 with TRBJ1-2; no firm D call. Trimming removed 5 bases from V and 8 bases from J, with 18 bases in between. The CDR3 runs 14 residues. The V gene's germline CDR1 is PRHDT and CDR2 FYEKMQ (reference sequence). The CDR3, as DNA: TGTGCCAGCAGCCTCCGGTCAACAGATAAAGGCTACACCTTC. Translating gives CASSLRSTDKGYTF.

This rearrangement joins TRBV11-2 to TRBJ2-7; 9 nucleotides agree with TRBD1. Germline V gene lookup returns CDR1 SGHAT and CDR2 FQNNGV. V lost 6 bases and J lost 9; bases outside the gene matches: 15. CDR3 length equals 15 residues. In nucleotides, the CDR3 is TGTGCCAGCAGTTTTGGGACAGGGTGGACCCTTCGGCAGTACTTC. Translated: CASSFGTGWTLRQYF. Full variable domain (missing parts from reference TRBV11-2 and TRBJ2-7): EAGVAQSPRYKIIEKRQSVAFWCNPISGHATLYWYQQILGQGPKLLIQFQNNGVVDDSQLPKDRFSAERLKGVDSTLKIQPAKLEDSAVYLCASSFGTGWTLRQYFGPGTRLTVT.

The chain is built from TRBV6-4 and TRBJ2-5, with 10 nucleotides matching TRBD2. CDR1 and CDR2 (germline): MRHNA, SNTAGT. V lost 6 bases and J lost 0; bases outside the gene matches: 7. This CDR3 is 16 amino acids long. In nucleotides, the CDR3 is TGTGCCAGCAGCTCAGATAGCGGGAGGAACCAAGAGACCCAGTACTTC. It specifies CASSSDSGRNQETQYF.

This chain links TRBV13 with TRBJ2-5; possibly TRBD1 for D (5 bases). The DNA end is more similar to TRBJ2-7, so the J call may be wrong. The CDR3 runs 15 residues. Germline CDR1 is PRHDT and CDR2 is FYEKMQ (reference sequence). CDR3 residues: CATHPRTQPLIEQYF. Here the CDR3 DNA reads TGTGCCACTCACCCGAGGACACAGCCTCTAATCGAGCAGTACTTC.

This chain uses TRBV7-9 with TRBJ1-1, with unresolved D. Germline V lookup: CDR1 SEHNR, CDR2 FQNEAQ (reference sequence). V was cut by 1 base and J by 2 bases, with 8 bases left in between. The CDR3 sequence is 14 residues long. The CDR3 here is CASSLGAANTEAFF. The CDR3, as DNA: TGTGCCAGCAGCTTAGGGGCAGCTAACACTGAAGCTTTCTTT. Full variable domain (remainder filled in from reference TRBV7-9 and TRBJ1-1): DTGVSQNPRHKITKRGQNVTFRCDPISEHNRLYWYRQTLGQGPEFLTYFQNEAQLEKSRLLSDRFSAERPKGSFSTLEIQRTEQGDSAMYLCASSLGAANTEAFFGQGTRLTVV.

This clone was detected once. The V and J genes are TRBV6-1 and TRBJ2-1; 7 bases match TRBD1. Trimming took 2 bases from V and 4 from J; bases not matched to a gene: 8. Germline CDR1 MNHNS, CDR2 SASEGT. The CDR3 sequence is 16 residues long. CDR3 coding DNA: TGTGCCAGCAGTGAAACGACAGGGCCCTTTTACAATGAGCAGTTCTTC. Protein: CASSETTGPFYNEQFF.

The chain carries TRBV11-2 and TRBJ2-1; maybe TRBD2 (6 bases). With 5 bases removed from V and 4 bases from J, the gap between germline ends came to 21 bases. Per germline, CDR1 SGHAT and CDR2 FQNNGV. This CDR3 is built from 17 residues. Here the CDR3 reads CASSPRDGSLAYNEQFF. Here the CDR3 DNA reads TGTGCCAGCAGCCCTAGGGACGGGTCACTAGCATACAATGAGCAGTTCTTC. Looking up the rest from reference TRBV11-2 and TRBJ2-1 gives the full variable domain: EAGVAQSPRYKIIEKRQSVAFWCNPISGHATLYWYQQILGQGPKLLIQFQNNGVVDDSQLPKDRFSAERLKGVDSTLKIQPAKLEDSAVYLCASSPRDGSLAYNEQFFGPGTRLTVL.

CDR3 loop: CASSLYTGYEQYF. CDR3 DNA: TGTGCCAGCAGTTTATACACAGGTTACGAGCAGTACTTC. The chain joins TRBV27 to TRBJ2-7, with D possibly matching TRBD1 (5 bases). V lost 1 base and J lost 4, with 8 bases in between. The length of the CDR3 is 13 residues. CDR1 is MNHEY, CDR2 SMNVEV, per germline (reference sequence).

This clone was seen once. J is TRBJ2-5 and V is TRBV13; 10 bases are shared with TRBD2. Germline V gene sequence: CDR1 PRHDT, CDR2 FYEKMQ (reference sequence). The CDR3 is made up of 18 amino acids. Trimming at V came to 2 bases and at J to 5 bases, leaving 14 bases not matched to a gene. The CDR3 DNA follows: TGTGCCAGCAGCTTAATCCCCCGAGTAGCGGGAGGCGGCGAGACCCAGTACTTC. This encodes CASSLIPRVAGGGETQYF. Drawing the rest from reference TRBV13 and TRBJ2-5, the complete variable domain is AAGVIQSPRHLIKEKRETATLKCYPIPRHDTVYWYQQGPGQDPQFLISFYEKMQSDKGSIPDRFSAQQFSDYHSELNMSSLELGDSALYFCASSLIPRVAGGGETQYFGPGTRLLVL.

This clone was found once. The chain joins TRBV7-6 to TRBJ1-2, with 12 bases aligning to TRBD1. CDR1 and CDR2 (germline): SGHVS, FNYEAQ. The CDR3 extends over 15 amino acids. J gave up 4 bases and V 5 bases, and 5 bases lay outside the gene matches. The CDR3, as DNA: TGTGCCAGCAGCCAGGGACAGGGGGCCCCCTATGGCTACACCTTC. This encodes CASSQGQGAPYGYTF.

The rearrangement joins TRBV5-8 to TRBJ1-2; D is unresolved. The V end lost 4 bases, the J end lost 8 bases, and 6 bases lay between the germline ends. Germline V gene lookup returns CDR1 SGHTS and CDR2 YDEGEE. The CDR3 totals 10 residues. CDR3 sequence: CASSERGYTF. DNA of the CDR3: TGTGCCAGCAGCGAACGGGGCTACACCTTC. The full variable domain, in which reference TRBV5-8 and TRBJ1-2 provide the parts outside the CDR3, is EAGVTQSPTHLIKTRGQQATLRCSPISGHTSVYWYQQALGLGLQFLLWYDEGEERNRGNFPPRFSGRQFPNYSSELNVNALELEDSALYLCASSERGYTFGSGTRLTVV.

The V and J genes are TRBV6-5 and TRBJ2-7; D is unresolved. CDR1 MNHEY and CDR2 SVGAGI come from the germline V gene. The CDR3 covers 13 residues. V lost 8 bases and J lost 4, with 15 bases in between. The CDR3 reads CASRSSVWYEQYF. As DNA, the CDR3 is TGTGCCAGCCGGAGTTCTGTTTGGTACGAGCAGTACTTC.

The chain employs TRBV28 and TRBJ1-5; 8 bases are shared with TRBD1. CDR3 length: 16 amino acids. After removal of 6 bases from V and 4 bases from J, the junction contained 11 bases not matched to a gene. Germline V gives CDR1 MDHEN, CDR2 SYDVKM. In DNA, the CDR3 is TGTGCCAGCAGCGCTCCAGGGGGCGCGGAGAATCAGCCCCAGCATTTT. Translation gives CASSAPGGAENQPQHF.

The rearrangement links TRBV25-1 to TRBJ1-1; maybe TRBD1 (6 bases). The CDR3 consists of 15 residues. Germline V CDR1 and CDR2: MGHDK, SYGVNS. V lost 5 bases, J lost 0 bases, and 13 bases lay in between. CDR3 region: CASSTPGAMNTEAFF. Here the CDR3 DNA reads TGTGCCAGCAGTACCCCAGGGGCGATGAACACTGAAGCTTTCTTT. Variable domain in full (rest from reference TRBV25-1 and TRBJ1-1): EADIYQTPRYLVIGTGKKITLECSQTMGHDKMYWYQQDPGMELHLIHYSYGVNSTEKGDLSSESTVSRIRTEHFPLTLESARPSHTSQYLCASSTPGAMNTEAFFGQGTRLTVV.

The CDR3 loop is CASSLGTEAFF. The DNA of the CDR3 is TGTGCCAGCAGCCTCGGTACTGAAGCTTTCTTT. The genes are TRBV7-8 and TRBJ1-1; D unresolved. Germline V gene lookup returns CDR1 SGHVS and CDR2 FQNEAQ. The CDR3 is 11 amino acids. The ends were cut back, 5 bases at V and 5 bases at J, with 6 bases in the middle. Complete variable domain (other parts from reference TRBV7-8 and TRBJ1-1): GAGVSQSPRYKVAKRGQDVALRCDPISGHVSLFWYQQALGQGPEFLTYFQNEAQLDKSGLPSDRFFAERPEGSVSTLKIQRTQQEDSAVYLCASSLGTEAFFGQGTRLTVV.

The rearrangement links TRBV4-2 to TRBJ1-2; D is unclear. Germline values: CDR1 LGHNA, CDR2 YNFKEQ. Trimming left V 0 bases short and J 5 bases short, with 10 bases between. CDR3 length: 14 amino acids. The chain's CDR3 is CASSQDFWLYGYTF. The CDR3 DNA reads TGTGCCAGCAGCCAAGACTTTTGGCTTTATGGCTACACCTTC.

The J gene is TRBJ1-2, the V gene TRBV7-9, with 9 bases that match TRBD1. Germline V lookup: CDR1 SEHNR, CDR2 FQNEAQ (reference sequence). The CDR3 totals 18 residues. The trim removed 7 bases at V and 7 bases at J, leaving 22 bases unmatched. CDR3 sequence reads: CASTVPCRRDREKCGYTF. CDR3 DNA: TGTGCCAGCACGGTCCCTTGTCGGCGGGACAGGGAAAAATGTGGCTACACCTTC.

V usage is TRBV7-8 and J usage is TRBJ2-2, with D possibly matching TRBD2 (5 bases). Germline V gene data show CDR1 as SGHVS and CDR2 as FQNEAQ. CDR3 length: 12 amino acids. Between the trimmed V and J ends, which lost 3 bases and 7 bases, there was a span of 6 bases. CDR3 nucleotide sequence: TGTGCCAGCAGCTTGAGCGGCGGGGAGCTGTTTTTT. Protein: CASSLSGGELFF.

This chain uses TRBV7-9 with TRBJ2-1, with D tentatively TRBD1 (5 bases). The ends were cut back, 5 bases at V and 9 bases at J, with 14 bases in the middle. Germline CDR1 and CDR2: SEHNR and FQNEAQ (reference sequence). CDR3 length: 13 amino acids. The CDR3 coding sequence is TGTGCCAGCAGCACATGGACACTCGGTGAGCAGTTCTTC. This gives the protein CASSTWTLGEQFF.

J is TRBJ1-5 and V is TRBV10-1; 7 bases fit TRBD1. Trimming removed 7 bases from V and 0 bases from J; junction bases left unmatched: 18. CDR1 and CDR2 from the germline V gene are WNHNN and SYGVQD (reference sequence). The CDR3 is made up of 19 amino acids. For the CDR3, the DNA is TGCGCCAGCACCATAAAAGGGGACAGACCGAATAATAGCAATCAGCCCCAGCATTTT. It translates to CASTIKGDRPNNSNQPQHF.

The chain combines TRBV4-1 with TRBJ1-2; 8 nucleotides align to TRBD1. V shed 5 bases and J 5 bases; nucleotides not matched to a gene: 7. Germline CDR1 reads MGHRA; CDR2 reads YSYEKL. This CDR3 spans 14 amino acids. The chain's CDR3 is CASSKKQGVYGYTF. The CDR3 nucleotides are TGCGCCAGCAGCAAGAAACAGGGGGTATATGGCTACACCTTC.

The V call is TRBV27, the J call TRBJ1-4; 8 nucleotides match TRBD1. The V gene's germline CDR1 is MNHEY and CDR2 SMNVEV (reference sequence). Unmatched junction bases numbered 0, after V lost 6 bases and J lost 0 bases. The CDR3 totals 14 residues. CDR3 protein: CASRTGATNEKLFF. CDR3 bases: TGTGCCAGCAGGACAGGGGCAACTAATGAAAAACTGTTTTTT.